This T cell receptor (beta chain) was sequenced in a study of identical twins. Study observations and caveats: The models gave estimates that fell short of the out-of-frame TCR alpha sharing seen in monozygotic twins.

The cDNA had a unique molecular identifier and a template-switch universal primer site. In TCRdb, the 5' RACE reads were re-called with MiXCR into one record per CDR3 protein. The sample holds hundreds of thousands of distinct CDR3 sequences, around 12% seen once. Donors uniformly comprised healthy Caucasians. This clonotype turned up a few times. Its specificity is unknown. CDR1 is SGHVS and CDR2 is FQNEAQ in the germline V gene. Trimming took 4 bases from V and 8 from J; bases not matched to a gene: 5. CDR3 size: 13 residues. These records were also assigned to another study, of yellow fever vaccine responses in identical twins.

Input material: PBMCs. This rearrangement joins TRBV7-8 to TRBJ2-1, with 7 bases lining up with TRBD2. The receptor comes from a woman in her late teens or twenties in good health. The CDR3 spells CASSWRGGDEQFF. The CDR3 region has the DNA TGTGCCAGCAGCTGGCGGGGAGGGGATGAGCAGTTCTTC.